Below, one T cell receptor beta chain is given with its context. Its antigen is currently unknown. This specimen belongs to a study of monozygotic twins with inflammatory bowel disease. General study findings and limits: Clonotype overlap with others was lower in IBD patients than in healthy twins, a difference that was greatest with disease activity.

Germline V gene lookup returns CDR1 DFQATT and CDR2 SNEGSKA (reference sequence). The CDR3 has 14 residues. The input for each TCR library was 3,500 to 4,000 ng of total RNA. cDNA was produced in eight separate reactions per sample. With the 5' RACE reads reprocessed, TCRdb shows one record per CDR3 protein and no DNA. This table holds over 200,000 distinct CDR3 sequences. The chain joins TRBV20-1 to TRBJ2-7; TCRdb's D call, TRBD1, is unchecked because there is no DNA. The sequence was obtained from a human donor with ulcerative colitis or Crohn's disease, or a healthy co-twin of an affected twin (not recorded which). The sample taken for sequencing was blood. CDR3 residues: CSAVTPGESYEQYF.